The TCR beta chain under discussion was sequenced for a study of beta chain features in type 1 diabetes. Study conclusions and caveats: In every one of the four CD4+ subsets, TCRB CDR3s were moderately but significantly shorter in Type 1 diabetes patients. Any role of HLA type in TCRB rearrangement remained unresolved here.

Germline V gene data show CDR1 as LGHNA and CDR2 as YNFKEQ. This CDR3 is 17 amino acids long. As every portion of the isolated RNA was reverse transcribed, the sequencing read expressed TCRB transcripts. TCRdb's copy holds only in-frame clones and misses some; the assay was immunoSEQ multiplex PCR. The table records around 200,000 clones, about an eighth of them present only once. As to this clone: Its cognate antigen is unknown. A junction boundary mismatches the germline segment, possibly from a read error.

Input material: central memory CD4+ T cells from blood. The TCR was taken from a woman younger than 30 in good health. The chain combines TRBV4-2 with TRBJ2-6; D possibly corresponds to TRBD1 (6 bases). CDR3 DNA: TGTGCCAGCACCCAAGCAGGGGTGGACTCTGGGGCCAACGTCCTGACTTTC. Translated, it gives CASTQAGVDSGANVLTF.